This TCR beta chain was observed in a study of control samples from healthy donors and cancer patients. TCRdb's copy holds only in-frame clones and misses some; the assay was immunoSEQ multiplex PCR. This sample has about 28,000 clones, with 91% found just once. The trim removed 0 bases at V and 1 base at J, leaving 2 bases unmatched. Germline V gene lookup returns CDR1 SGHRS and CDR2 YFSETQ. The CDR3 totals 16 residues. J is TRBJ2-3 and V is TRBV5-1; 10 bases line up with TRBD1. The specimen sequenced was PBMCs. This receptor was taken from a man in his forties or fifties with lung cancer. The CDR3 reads CASSLGGTGGTDTQYF. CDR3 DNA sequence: TGCGCCAGCAGCTTGGGAGGGACAGGGGGCACAGATACGCAGTATTTT.